Listed below are T cell receptor beta chains from one sample, sequenced in a study of blood T cell repertoires in COVID-19. Generated by immunoSEQ multiplex PCR, the TCRdb table keeps only in-frame clones and is missing some. In the table there are 45,000 to 60,000 clones, approximately 90% of which are singletons. Sequenced sample: peripheral blood. The receptor source for this set is a man aged 50 to 60 with acute or convalescent COVID-19. Each CDR3 is given with its conserved first and last residue. Rows give clone size only sometimes, using once, few, many, or a class for an expanded clone.

CDR3	V	J	size
CASSLFTLAGGHTDTQYF	TRBV7-8	TRBJ2-3	.
CATKQGAANEKLFF	TRBV2	TRBJ1-4	.
CASSLDRDKNTIYF	TRBV7-8	TRBJ1-3	.
CAWSDGTSWNTQYF	TRBV30	TRBJ2-3	.
CASSSDRGSGNTIYF	TRBV6-5	TRBJ1-3	.
CSVRGSLINPDNEQFF	TRBV29-1	TRBJ2-1	.
CASSSGTGGQGYYNEQFF	TRBV7-6	TRBJ2-1	.
CASSLGLPHQETQYF	TRBV5-8	TRBJ2-5	.
CASSSQGGYSGNTIYF	TRBV9	TRBJ1-3	.
CASSSDAGQTLNTEAFF	TRBV5-4	TRBJ1-1	.
CASSFIRDRALGSYGYTF	TRBV3-1/TRBV3-2	TRBJ1-2	.
CASSLSAPTDGYTF	TRBV5-1	TRBJ1-2	.
CASSNRGLVGEQYF	TRBV3-1/TRBV3-2	TRBJ2-7	.
CSASTAGGYEQYF	TRBV20-1	TRBJ2-7	.
CASSQDGTGGPYNEQFF	TRBV4-2	TRBJ2-1	.
CASRPRQGGGTEAFF	TRBV2	TRBJ1-1	.
CASSAGEYDEKLFF	TRBV9	TRBJ1-4	.
CASSLAGGVGLGGEQFF	TRBV27	TRBJ2-1	.
CASSPGLPGEKLFF	TRBV7-2	TRBJ1-4	.
CASSNPADRGEGQPQHF	TRBV21-1	TRBJ1-5	.
CASSQAGGRSEAFF	TRBV3-1/TRBV3-2	TRBJ1-1	few
CATSDEYRGHYGYTF	TRBV24-1	TRBJ1-2	.
CAQDRGGSHYGYTF	TRBV30	TRBJ1-2	.
CATGTGGSLPDTQYF	TRBV5-4	TRBJ2-3	.
CASSRGTGGSYEQYF	TRBV19	TRBJ2-7	.
CASSLVSAGVRNTEAFF	TRBV5-5	TRBJ1-1	medium-sized
CASSPNGGESGTEAFF	TRBV7-6	TRBJ1-1	.
CASKLGAGGRQGTYEAFF	TRBV5-1	TRBJ1-1	.
CASSDLGLLSGNTIYF	TRBV2	TRBJ1-3	.
CASRAGGTSGGSTGELFF	TRBV28	TRBJ2-2	.
CASRDSKKYNEQFF	TRBV5-4	TRBJ2-1	.
CASIDRAGYGYTF	TRBV19	TRBJ1-2	.
CASSRGAYEQYF	TRBV5-1	TRBJ2-7	.
CASSREAAAGNQPQHF	TRBV2	TRBJ1-5	.
CASSLGQNTEAFF	TRBV12-3/TRBV12-4	TRBJ1-1	.
CASSFAGGTYNEQFF	TRBV5-1	TRBJ2-1	once
CSASTPNRGHLYEQYF	TRBV20-1	TRBJ2-7	.
CASRSRGTDTQYF	TRBV27	TRBJ2-3	once
CASSPRTGSETQYF	TRBV6-6	TRBJ2-5	.
CATSDPDTSNQPQHF	TRBV24-1	TRBJ1-5	once
CASSLRGGNTQYF	TRBV5-8	TRBJ2-3	.
CASSSISGFEPQHF	TRBV19	TRBJ1-5	.
CASSRFRGELKKETQYF	TRBV5-5	TRBJ2-5	few
CASSDSRGGPSTDTQYF	TRBV6-4	TRBJ2-3	.